This T cell receptor (beta chain) was recorded in a study of tumor-infiltrating lymphocytes in primary liver carcinoma. Study summary: All patients, whether men or women, fell within 30 to 69 years of age. Tumor lesions were T1-T3 N0M0 and spanned about 4.2 to 11 cm.

The sample holds many counts of this clonotype. Germline DNA was extracted alongside blood RNA, which was obtained from unsorted whole blood. Four milliliters of peripheral blood were collected before surgery. TCR beta cDNA was made from approximately 540 ng total RNA with a constant-region primer. Investigators got TCR beta libraries out of three nested multiplex PCR rounds, done with slightly modified ARM-PCR. TCRdb passed the multiplex PCR reads through MiXCR, listing each CDR3 protein once. The sample yields 330,000 or so distinct CDR3 sequences, about two thirds seen once. Sequencing was performed on peripheral blood. The TCR comes from a man between 40 and 49 years old with primary liver carcinoma and hepatitis B virus infection.

Here the CDR3 reads CSVKETGNTEAFF. Written as DNA, the CDR3 is TGCAGCGTCAAAGAAACAGGGAACACTGAAGCTTTCTTT. This rearrangement joins TRBV29-1 to TRBJ1-1; D might be TRBD1 (5 bases). The CDR3 contains 13 residues. The germline V gene encodes CDR1 SQVTM and CDR2 ANQGSEA. Trimming stripped 6 bases from V and 1 base from J, with 12 bases between.